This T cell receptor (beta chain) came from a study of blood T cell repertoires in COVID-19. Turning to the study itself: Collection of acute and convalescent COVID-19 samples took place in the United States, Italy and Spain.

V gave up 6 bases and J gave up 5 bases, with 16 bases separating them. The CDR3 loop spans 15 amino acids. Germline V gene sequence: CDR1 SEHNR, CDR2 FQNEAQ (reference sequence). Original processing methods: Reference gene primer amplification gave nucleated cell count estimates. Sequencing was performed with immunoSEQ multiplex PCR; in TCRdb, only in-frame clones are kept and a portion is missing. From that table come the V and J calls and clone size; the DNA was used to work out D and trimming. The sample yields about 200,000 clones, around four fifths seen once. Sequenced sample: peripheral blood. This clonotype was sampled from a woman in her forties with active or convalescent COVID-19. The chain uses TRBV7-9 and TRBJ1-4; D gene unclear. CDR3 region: CASSLVSGGNEKLFF. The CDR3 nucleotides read TGTGCCAGCAGTCTGGTATCGGGAGGCAATGAAAAACTGTTTTTT.